What follows are 12 T cell receptor beta chains derived from one specimen sequenced in a study of T cells in Graves' hyperthyroidism and ophthalmopathy (dated by TCRdb to 2018 to 2020). Library preparation was by multiplex PCR. Instrument on record: Illumina HiSeq 2000. The TCR beta CDR3 regions were amplified from RNA transcripts. The first round of RT-PCR for the TCR CDR3 was performed with the HTBI primer set and the Qiagen OneStep RT-PCR kit. Clones were called with MiXCR by TCRdb after fastp trimmed the public reads at Q25, and only in-frame beta chains were retained. Each entry merges the rows of one CDR3 protein and shows their most common DNA and genes. The sample has fewer than 500,000 distinct CDR3 sequences on record, approximately 15% of them singletons. Clones ranked in the top ten supply about a fifth of the sample. The sample consisted of blood. These receptors all come from a man aged 25-45 years with Graves' hyperthyroidism that later progressed to Graves' ophthalmopathy.

V and J are TRBV3-1 and TRBJ1-2; no clear D. The CDR3 is 14 residues long. Trimming pared 1 base from V and 7 bases from J, leaving 13 bases between. CDR1 is LGHDT and CDR2 is YNNKEL in the germline V gene (reference sequence). CDR3 in amino acids: CASSQVTRAGGYTF. The CDR3 DNA reads TGTGCCAGCAGCCAAGTCACGAGGGCTGGTGGCTACACCTTC.

In the case of this clonotype: This may come from a read error, since a much larger clone is one base off. J is TRBJ1-1 and V is TRBV7-9; a possible D gene is TRBD1 (6 bases). Germline V lookup: CDR1 SEHNR, CDR2 FQNEAQ (reference sequence). The CDR3 length is 17 residues. V gave up 0 bases and J gave up 4 bases, with 18 bases separating them. The chain's CDR3 is CASSLAPWGGGSTEAFF. CDR3 DNA sequence: TGTGCCAGCAGCTTAGCGCCTTGGGGAGGGGGGAGCACTGAAGCTTTCTTT.

The chain has TRBV5-1 and TRBJ1-6; D possibly corresponds to TRBD1 (6 bases). The CDR3 is 14 amino acids. V lost 1 base and J 15 bases, leaving 17 bases between the germline ends. The germline V gene has CDR1 SGHRS and CDR2 YFSETQ. The DNA of the CDR3 is TGCGCCAGCAGCTTGCAGGGGACCGCCATGGGCCTCCACTTT. Amino acid sequence: CASSLQGTAMGLHF.

This chain connects TRBV6-4 to TRBJ2-3; tentative D call: TRBD1 (6 bases). CDR1 is MRHNA, CDR2 SNTAGT, per germline. The CDR3 runs 15 residues. Between the trimmed V and J ends, which lost 3 bases and 2 bases, there was a span of 12 bases. The CDR3 region is CASSEGQSHTDTQYF. The CDR3 nucleotides are TGTGCCAGCAGTGAAGGACAGTCCCACACAGATACGCAGTATTTT.

Here the CDR3 reads CASSNIATNEKLFF. The CDR3 nucleotides read TGTGCCAGCAGCAACATAGCAACTAATGAAAAACTGTTTTTT. This sequence joins TRBV11-2 and TRBJ1-4; D uncertain. Germline assignment: CDR1 SGHAT and CDR2 FQNNGV. V gave up 5 bases and J gave up 0 bases, with 7 bases separating them. This CDR3 region has 14 residues.

This clonotype showed up many times. The chain combines TRBV20-1 with TRBJ2-7; weak D call: TRBD2 (6 bases). The germline gives CDR1 DFQATT, CDR2 SNEGSKA (reference sequence). V was cut by 5 bases and J by 1 base, with 12 bases left in between. This CDR3 is built from 13 residues. This CDR3 reads CSAGGLLSYEQYF. CDR3 bases: TGCAGTGCTGGGGGACTCCTTTCCTACGAGCAGTACTTC.

Details on this clonotype: Being one base from a much bigger clone, this may be a read error. This chain links TRBV12-3 or TRBV12-4 with TRBJ1-5; no definite D call. The V end was cut by 3 bases, the J end by 2 bases, with 11 bases between. The CDR3 has 15 residues. This CDR3 reads CASSFSGRGNQPQHF. The DNA for the CDR3 is TGTGCCAGCAGTTTCTCGGGGAGAGGCAATCAGCCCCAGCATTTT.

This clonotype was detected ten times or more. This chain connects TRBV7-3 to TRBJ2-1; D perhaps matches TRBD2 (5 bases). This CDR3 has 14 residues. Germline lookup yields CDR1 SGHTA and CDR2 FQGTGA. V was trimmed by 1 base and J by 7 bases, leaving 11 bases between them. The CDR3 reads CASSLSRGANEQFF. The CDR3 nucleotides read TGTGCCAGCAGCTTAAGTCGGGGTGCGAATGAGCAGTTCTTC.

Ten or more counts support this clonotype. The rearrangement joins TRBV28 to TRBJ1-1, with a weak D call TRBD1 (5 bases). This CDR3 has 13 residues. V was cut by 1 base and J by 4 bases, with 7 bases left in between. Germline lookup yields CDR1 MDHEN and CDR2 SYDVKM. CDR3 bases: TGTGCCAGCAGTTTATCAGGGACCACTGAAGCTTTCTTT. Amino acid sequence: CASSLSGTTEAFF.

This clonotype showed up many times. This chain joins TRBV11-3 and TRBJ2-1; D is possibly TRBD1 (6 bases). CDR1 is SGHNT and CDR2 is YENEEA in the germline V gene. The CDR3 is 15 residues long. V shed 2 bases and J shed 7 bases, with 15 bases lying between them. Here the CDR3 reads CASSLRSKGGNEQFF. The CDR3 DNA follows: TGTGCCAGCAGCTTAAGATCGAAAGGGGGAAATGAGCAGTTCTTC.

This clonotype was recorded at least ten times. CDR3 sequence: CASSLARRSGTQYF. In DNA form, the CDR3 reads TGTGCCAGCAGCTTAGCCCGGAGGTCAGGCACGCAGTATTTT. V is TRBV13 and J is TRBJ2-3; weak D call: TRBD2 (5 bases). This CDR3 comprises 14 residues. V lost 1 base to trimming and J lost 9 bases, with 14 bases between them. Germline lookup yields CDR1 PRHDT and CDR2 FYEKMQ (reference sequence).

This chain links TRBV9 with TRBJ2-1, with 9 bases matching TRBD1. This CDR3 is 13 amino acids long. The germline gives CDR1 SGDLS, CDR2 YYNGEE. V shed 3 bases, J shed 5 bases, and the junction held 0 bases outside the gene matches. CDR3 DNA sequence: TGTGCCAGCAGCGGACAGGGGGACAATGAGCAGTTCTTC. It yields the protein CASSGQGDNEQFF. Drawing the rest from reference TRBV9 and TRBJ2-1, the complete variable domain is DSGVTQTPKHLITATGQRVTLRCSPRSGDLSVYWYQQSLDQGLQFLIQYYNGEERAKGNILERFSAQQFPDLHSELNLSSLELGDSALYFCASSGQGDNEQFFGPGTRLTVL.